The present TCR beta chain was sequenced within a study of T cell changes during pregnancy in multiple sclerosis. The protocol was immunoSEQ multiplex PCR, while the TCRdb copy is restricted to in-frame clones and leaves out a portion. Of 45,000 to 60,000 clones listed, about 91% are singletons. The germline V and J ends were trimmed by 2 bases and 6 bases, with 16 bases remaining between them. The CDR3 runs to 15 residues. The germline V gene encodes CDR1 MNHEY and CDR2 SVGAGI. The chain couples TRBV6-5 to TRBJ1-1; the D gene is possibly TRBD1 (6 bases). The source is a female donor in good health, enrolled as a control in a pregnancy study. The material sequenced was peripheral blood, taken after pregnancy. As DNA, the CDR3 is TGTGCCAGCAGTTACCGATCGGGGGGCTTTGCTGAAGCTTTCTTT. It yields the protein CASSYRSGGFAEAFF.